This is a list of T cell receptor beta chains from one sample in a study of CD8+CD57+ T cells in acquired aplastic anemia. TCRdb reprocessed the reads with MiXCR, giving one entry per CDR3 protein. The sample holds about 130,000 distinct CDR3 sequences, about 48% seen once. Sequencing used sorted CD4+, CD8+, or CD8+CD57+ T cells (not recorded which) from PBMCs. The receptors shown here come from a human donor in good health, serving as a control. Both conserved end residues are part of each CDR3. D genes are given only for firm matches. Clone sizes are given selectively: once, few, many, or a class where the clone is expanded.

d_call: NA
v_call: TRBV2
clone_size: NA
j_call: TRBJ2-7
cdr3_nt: TGTGCCAGCAGGAAGGATGGGGCTGCGGGGTACGAGCAGTACTTC
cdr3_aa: CASRKDGAAGYEQYF

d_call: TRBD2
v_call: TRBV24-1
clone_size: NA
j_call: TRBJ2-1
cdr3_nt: TGTGCCACCAGTCCACCGCGGGGGAGCTCCTACAATGAGCAGTTCTTC
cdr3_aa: CATSPPRGSSYNEQFF

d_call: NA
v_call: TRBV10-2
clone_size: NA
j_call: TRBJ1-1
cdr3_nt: TGCGCCAGCAGCACCCCAGGGGTGAACACTGAAGCTTTCTTT
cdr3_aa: CASSTPGVNTEAFF

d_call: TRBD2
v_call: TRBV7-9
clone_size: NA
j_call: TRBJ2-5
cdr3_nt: TGTGCCAGCAGCTACGCGAGCGGGGGCCAAGAGACCCAGTACTTC
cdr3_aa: CASSYASGGQETQYF

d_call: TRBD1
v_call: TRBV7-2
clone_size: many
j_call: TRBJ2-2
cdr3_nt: TGTGCCAGCAGCCCACAGGGGGCCAGCACCGGGGAGCTGTTTTTT
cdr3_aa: CASSPQGASTGELFF

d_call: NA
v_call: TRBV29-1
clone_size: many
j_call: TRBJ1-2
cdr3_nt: TGCAGCGTTGACATTCCCACTAACTATGGCTACACCTTC
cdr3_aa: CSVDIPTNYGYTF

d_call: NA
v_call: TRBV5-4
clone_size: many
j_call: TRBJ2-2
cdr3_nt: TGTGCCAGCAGCACCAAGACAGTCACCGGGGAGCTGTTTTTT
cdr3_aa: CASSTKTVTGELFF

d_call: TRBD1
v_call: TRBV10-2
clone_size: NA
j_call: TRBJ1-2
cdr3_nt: TGCGCCAGCAGGCCGGGACAGCGCGCGCGATACTATGGCTACACCTTC
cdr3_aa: CASRPGQRARYYGYTF

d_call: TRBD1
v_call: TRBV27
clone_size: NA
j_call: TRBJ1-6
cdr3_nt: TGTGCCAGCAGTTCTCGGACAGGGGGAAATTCACCCCTCCACTTT
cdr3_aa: CASSSRTGGNSPLHF

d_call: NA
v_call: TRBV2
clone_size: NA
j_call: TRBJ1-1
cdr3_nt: TGTGCCAGCACCGGTTCCCGACAGGTGAACACTGAAGCTTTCTTT
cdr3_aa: CASTGSRQVNTEAFF

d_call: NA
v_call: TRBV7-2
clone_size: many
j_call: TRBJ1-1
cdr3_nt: TGTGCCAGCAGCTTCCCGCAAACTGAAGCTTTCTTT
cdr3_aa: CASSFPQTEAFF

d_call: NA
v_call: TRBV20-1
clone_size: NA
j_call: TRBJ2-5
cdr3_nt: TGCAGTGCTAGGGACCCCACTAGAGGAGAGACCCAGTACTTC
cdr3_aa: CSARDPTRGETQYF

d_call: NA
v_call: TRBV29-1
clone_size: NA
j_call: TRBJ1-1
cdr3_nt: TGCAGCGTCACGACAGGGAACACTGAAGCTTTCTTT
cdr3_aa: CSVTTGNTEAFF

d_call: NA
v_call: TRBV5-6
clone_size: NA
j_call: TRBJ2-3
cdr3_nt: TGTGCCAGCAGCTTGAGGGAAGTGAGGTCACAGGGAGATACGCAGTATTTT
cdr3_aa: CASSLREVRSQGDTQYF

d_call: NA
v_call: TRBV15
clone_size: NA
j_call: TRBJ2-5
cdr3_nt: TGTGCCACCAGCAGGCATCAAGAGACCCAGTACTTC
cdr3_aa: CATSRHQETQYF

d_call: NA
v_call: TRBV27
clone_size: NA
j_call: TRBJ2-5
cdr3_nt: TGTGCCAGCAGTCCGCACACTAGCTTGGAGACCCAGTACTTC
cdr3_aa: CASSPHTSLETQYF

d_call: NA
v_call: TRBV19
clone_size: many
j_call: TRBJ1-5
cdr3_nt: TGTGCCAGTAGTATTGACAGGAAATATCAGCCCCAGCATTTT
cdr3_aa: CASSIDRKYQPQHF

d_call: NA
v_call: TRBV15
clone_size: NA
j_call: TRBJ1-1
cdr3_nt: TGTGCCACTGAGGCAGGGCCGAACACTGAAGCTTTCTTT
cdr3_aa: CATEAGPNTEAFF

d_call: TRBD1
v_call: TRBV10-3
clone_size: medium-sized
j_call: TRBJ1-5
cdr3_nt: TGTGCCATCAGAGCGACAGGGAATGAAAATCAGCCCCAGCATTTT
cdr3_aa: CAIRATGNENQPQHF

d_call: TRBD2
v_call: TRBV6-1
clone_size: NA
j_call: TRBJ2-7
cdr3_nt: TGTGCCAGCAGCACGGCCGGGACTAGCGGGGCGACCTCCTACGAGCAGTACTTC
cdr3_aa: CASSTAGTSGATSYEQYF

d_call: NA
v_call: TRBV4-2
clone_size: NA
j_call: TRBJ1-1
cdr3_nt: TGTGCCAGCAGCTTAAACAACATGAACACTGAAGCTTTCTTT
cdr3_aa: CASSLNNMNTEAFF

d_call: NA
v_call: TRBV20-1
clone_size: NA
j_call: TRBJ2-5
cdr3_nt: TGCAGTGCTAGATGGGGAGAGACCCAGTACTTC
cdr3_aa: CSARWGETQYF

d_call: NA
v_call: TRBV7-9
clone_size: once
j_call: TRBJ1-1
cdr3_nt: TGTGCCAGCAGCTGGAGCGGAGCTCCAACCGCTTTCTTT
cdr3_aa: CASSWSGAPTAFF

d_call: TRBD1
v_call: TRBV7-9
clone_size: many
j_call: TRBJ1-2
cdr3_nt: TGTGCCAGCAGCTTAGCTGTAGAGGACAGGGTACGTGGCTACACCTTC
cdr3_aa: CASSLAVEDRVRGYTF

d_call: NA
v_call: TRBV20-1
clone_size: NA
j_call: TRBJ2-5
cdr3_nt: TGCAGTGCCGAAAGACCCGGGTGGCAAGAGACCCAGTACTTC
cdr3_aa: CSAERPGWQETQYF

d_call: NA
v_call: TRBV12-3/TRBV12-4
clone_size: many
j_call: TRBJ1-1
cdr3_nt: TGTGCCAGCAGTAGAAAAATATACACTGAAGCTTTCTTT
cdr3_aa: CASSRKIYTEAFF

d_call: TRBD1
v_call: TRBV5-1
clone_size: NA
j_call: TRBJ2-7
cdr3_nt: TGCGCCAGCAGTTACTTGACAGGGGGTACCTACGAGCAGTACTTC
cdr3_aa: CASSYLTGGTYEQYF

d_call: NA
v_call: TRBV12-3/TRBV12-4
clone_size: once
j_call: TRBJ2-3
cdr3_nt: TGTGCCAGCAGTCTCCTACCGGGGGTAGGAGAGACCCAGTATTTT
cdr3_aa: CASSLLPGVGETQYF

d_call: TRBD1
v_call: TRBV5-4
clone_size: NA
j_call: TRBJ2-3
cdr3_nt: TGTGCCAGCAGCTTGACAGGGGCCGCAGATACGCAGTATTTT
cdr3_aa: CASSLTGAADTQYF

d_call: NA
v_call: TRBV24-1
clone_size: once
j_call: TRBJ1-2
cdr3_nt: TGTGTCACCAGTGATCGGAACCACTACTATGGCTACACCTTC
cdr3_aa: CVTSDRNHYYGYTF

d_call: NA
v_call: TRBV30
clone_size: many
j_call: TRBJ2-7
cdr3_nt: TGTGCCTGGAGACGGAGGGGCACCTCCTACGAGCAGTACTTC
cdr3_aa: CAWRRRGTSYEQYF

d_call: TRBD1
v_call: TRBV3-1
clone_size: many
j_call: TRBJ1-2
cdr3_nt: TGTGCCAGCAGCCAAGCCGGGACAGGGAAGACCTCCTTC
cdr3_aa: CASSQAGTGKTSF

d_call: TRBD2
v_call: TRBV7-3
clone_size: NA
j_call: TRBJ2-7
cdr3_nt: TGCAGCGTTGAAGGCCCTAGCGGGAGGAACTCGGAGCAGTACTTC
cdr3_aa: CSVEGPSGRNSEQYF

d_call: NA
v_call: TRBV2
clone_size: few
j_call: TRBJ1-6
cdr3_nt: TGTGCCAGCAGTGAAGAAGGGATAAATTCACCCCTCCACTTT
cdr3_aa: CASSEEGINSPLHF

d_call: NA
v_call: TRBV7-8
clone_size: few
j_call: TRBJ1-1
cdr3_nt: TGTGTTGTCGAGATTATAGCAGGCAGCCTGAACACTGAAGCTTTCTTT
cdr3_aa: CVVEIIAGSLNTEAFF

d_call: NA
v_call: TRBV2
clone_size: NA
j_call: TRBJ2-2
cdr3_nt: TGTGCCAGCAGTTTGACATCCGGGGAGCTGTTTTTT
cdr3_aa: CASSLTSGELFF

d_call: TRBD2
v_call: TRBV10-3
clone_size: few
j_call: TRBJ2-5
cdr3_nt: TGTGCCATCAGTGAGCTAGCGGGGGGGTCTGAGACCCAGTACTTC
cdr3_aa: CAISELAGGSETQYF

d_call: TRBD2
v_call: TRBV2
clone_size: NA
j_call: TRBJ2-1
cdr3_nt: TGTGCCAGCAGTACAAGCGGGGGGGCGGACAATGAGCAGTTCTTC
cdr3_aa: CASSTSGGADNEQFF

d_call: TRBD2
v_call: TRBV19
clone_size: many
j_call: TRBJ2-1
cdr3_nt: TGTGCCAGTACCGAAGGATCGGGACTAGTTACCTACAATGAGCAGTTCTTC
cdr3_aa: CASTEGSGLVTYNEQFF

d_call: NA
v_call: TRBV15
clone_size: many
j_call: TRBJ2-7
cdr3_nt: TGTGCCACCAGCCTGGGTCTATACGAGCAGTACTTC
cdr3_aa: CATSLGLYEQYF

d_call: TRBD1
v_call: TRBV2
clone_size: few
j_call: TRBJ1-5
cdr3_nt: TGTGCCAGCAGTGTGGGACAGGACCTCAATCAGCCCCAGCATTTT
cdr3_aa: CASSVGQDLNQPQHF

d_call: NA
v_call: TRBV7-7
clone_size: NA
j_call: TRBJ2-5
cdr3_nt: TGTGCTAGCAGCTTAATGCGAGACTCCAAGCAAGAGACCCAGTACTTC
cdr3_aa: CASSLMRDSKQETQYF

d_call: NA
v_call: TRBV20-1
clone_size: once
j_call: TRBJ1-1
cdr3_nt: TGCAGTGTACTTACAGGTGAAGCTTTCTTT
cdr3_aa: CSVLTGEAFF

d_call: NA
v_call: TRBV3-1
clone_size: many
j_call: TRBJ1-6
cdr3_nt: TGTGCCAGCAGCCAAGATTCCGGGTATCTGCTACCCCTCCACTTT
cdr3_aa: CASSQDSGYLLPLHF

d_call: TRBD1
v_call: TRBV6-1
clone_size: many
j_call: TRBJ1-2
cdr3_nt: TGTGCCAGCAGACCTACAGGGGTGGGTTATGGCTACACCTTC
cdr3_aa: CASRPTGVGYGYTF

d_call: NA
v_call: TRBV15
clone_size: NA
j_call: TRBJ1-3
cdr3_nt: TGTGCCACCAGCAGAGCGGGAATTTTGTCTGGAAACACCATATATTTT
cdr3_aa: CATSRAGILSGNTIYF

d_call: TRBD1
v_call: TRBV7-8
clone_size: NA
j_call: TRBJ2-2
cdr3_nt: TGTGCCAGCAGCGTAGGATCAGGGGGCACCGGGGAGCTGTTTTTT
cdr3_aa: CASSVGSGGTGELFF

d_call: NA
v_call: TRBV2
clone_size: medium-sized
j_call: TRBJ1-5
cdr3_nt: TGTGCCAGCAGTCGCCAGGAGAATCAGCCCCAGCATTTT
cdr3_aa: CASSRQENQPQHF

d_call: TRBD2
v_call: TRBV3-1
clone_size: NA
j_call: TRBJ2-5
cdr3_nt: TGTGCCAGCAGCCAAGAGTCACTCCCGGCTAGCGGGGGGTCAGAAGAGACCCAGTACTTC
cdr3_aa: CASSQESLPASGGSEETQYF

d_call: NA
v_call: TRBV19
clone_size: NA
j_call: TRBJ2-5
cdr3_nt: TGTGCCAGTAGTATTCATCAGACCCAGTACTTC
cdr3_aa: CASSIHQTQYF

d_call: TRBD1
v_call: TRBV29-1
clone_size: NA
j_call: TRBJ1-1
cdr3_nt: TGCAGCGCTCAACCGGGACAGACGAACACTGAAGCTTTCTTT
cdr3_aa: CSAQPGQTNTEAFF

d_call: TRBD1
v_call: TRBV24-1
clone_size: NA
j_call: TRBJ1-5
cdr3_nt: TGTGCCACCAGTGACCGGACAGGGGACAATCAGCCCCAGCATTTT
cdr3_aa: CATSDRTGDNQPQHF

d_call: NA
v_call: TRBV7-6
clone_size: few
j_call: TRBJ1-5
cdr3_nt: TGTGCCAGCAGCCCCTTTAAAGGAACGGGTAGCAATCAGCCCCAGCATTTT
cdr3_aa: CASSPFKGTGSNQPQHF

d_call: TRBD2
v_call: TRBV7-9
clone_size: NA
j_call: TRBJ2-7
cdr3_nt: TGTGCCAGCAGCTCCACTAGCGGGAGGATCTACGAGCAGTACTTC
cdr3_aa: CASSSTSGRIYEQYF

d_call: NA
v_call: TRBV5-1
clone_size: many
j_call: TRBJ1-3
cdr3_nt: TGCGCCAGCAGCGTGGACAGCTCTGGAAACACCATATATTTT
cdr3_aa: CASSVDSSGNTIYF

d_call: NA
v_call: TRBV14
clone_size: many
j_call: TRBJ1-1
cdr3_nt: TGTGCCAGCAGCCAAGATGGAACTCCACTCTGGGCTTTCTTT
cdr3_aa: CASSQDGTPLWAFF

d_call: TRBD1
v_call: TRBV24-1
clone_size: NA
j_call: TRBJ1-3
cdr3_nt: TGTGCCACCAGTGATTCAGACAGGGCTGGGGCTGGAAACACCATATATTTT
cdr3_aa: CATSDSDRAGAGNTIYF

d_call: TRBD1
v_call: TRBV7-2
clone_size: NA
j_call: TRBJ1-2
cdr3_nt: TGTGCCAGCAGCTTCCAGACAGGGGCCTATGGCTACACCTTC
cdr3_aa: CASSFQTGAYGYTF

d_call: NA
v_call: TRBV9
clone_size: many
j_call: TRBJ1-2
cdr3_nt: TGTGCCAGCAGCCCCCAAGGGCAGACCTATGGCTACACCTTC
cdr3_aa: CASSPQGQTYGYTF

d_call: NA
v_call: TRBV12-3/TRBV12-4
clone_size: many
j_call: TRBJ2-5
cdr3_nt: TGTGCCAGCAGTTCCAGGGGGGGTAGTGCGGAGACCCAGTACTTC
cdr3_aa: CASSSRGGSAETQYF